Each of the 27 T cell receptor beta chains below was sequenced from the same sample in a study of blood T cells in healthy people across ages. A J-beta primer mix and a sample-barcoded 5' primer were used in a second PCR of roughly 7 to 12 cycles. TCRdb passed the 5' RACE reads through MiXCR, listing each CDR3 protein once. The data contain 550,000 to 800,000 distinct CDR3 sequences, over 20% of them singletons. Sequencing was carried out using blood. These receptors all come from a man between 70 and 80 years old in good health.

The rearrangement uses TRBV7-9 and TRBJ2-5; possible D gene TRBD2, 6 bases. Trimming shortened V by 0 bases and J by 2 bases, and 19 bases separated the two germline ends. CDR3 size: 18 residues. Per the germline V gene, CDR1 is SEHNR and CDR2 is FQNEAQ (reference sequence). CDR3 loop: CASSLAVVGGVRQETQYF. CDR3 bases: TGTGCCAGCAGCTTAGCGGTAGTGGGAGGTGTGCGGCAAGAGACCCAGTACTTC.

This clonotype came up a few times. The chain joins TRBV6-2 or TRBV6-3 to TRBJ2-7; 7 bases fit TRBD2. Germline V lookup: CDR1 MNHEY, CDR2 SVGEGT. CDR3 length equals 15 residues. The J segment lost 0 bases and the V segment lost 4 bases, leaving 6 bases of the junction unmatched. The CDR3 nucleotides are TGTGCCAGCAGTTCGGGAGGACTCGTCTCCTACGAGCAGTACTTC. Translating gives CASSSGGLVSYEQYF.

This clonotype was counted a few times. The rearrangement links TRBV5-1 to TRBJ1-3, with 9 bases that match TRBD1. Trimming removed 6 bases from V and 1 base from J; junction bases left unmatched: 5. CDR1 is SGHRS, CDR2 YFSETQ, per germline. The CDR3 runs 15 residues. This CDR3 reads CASTLGQGSGNTIYF. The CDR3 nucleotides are TGCGCCAGCACCCTGGGACAGGGATCTGGAAACACCATATATTTT.

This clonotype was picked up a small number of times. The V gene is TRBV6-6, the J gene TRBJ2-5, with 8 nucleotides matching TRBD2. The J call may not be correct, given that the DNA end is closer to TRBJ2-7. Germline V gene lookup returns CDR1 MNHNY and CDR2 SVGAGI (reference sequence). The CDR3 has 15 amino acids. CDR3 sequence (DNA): TGTGCCAGCAGGGAGACTAGCGCAAGCTCCTACGAGCAGTACTTC. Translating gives CASRETSASSYEQYF.

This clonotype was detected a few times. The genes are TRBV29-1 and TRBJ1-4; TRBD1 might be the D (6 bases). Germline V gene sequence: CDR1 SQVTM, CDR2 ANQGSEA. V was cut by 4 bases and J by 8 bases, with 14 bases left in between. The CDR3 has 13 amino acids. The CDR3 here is CSVGQVNSEKLFF. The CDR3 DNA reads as TGCAGCGTTGGACAGGTTAACTCCGAAAAACTGTTTTTT.

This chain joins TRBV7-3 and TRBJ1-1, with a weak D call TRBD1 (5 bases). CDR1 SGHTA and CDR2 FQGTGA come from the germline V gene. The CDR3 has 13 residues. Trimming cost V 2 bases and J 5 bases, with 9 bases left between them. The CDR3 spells CASSLGWGTEAFF. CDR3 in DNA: TGTGCCAGCAGCTTAGGGTGGGGGACTGAAGCTTTCTTT.

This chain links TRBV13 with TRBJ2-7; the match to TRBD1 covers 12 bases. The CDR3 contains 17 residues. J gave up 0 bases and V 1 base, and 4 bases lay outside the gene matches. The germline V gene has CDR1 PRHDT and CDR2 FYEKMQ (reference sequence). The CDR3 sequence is CASSLAVGQGASYEQYF. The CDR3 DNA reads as TGTGCCAGCAGCTTAGCCGTGGGACAGGGGGCCTCCTACGAGCAGTACTTC.

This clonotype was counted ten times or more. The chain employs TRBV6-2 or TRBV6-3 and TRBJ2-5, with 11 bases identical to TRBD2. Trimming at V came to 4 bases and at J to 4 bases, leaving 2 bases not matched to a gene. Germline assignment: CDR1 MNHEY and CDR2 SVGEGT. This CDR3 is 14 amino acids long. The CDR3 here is CASSSGLAGETQYF. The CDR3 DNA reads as TGTGCCAGCAGTTCTGGACTAGCGGGAGAGACCCAGTACTTC.

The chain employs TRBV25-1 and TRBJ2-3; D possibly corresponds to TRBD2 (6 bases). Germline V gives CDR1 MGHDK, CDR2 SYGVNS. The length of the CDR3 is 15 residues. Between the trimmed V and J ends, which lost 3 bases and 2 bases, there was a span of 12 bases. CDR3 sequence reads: CASSDTGLNTDTQYF. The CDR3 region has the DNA TGTGCCAGCAGTGATACGGGACTGAACACAGATACGCAGTATTTT. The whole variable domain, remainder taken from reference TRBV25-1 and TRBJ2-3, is EADIYQTPRYLVIGTGKKITLECSQTMGHDKMYWYQQDPGMELHLIHYSYGVNSTEKGDLSSESTVSRIRTEHFPLTLESARPSHTSQYLCASSDTGLNTDTQYFGPGTRLTVL.

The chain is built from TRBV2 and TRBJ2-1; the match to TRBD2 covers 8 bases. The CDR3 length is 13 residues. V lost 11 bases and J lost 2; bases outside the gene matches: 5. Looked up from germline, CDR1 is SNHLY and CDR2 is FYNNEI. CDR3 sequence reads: CAGKRGTYNEQFF. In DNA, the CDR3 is TGTGCCGGAAAGCGGGGGACCTACAATGAGCAGTTCTTC.

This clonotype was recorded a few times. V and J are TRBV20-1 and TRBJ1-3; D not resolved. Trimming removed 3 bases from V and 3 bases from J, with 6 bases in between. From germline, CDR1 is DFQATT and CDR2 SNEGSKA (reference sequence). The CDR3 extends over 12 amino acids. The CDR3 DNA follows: TGCAGTGCTAGGACTTATGGAAACACCATATATTTT. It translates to CSARTYGNTIYF.

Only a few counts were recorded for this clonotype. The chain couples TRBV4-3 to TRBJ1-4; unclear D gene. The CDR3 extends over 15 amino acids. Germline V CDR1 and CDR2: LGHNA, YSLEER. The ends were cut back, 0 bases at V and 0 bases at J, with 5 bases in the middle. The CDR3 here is CASSQDRATNEKLFF. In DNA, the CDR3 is TGCGCCAGCAGCCAAGATCGGGCAACTAATGAAAAACTGTTTTTT.

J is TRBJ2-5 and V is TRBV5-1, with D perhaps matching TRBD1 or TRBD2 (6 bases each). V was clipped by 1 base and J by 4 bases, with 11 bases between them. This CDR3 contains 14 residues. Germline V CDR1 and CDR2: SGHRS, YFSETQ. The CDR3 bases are TGCGCCAGCAGCTTGTCCGGGGGCATAGAGACCCAGTACTTC. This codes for CASSLSGGIETQYF. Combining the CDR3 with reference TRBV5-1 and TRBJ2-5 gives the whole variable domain KAGVTQTPRYLIKTRGQQVTLSCSPISGHRSVSWYQQTPGQGLQFLFEYFSETQRNKGNFPGRFSGRQFSNSRSEMNVSTLELGDSALYLCASSLSGGIETQYFGPGTRLLVL.

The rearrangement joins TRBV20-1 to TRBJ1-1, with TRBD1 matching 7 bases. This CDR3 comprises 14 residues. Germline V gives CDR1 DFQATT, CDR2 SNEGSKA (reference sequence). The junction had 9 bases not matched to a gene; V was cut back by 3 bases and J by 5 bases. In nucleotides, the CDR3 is TGCAGTGCTAGCCGGGACAGTTCCTTTACTGAAGCTTTCTTT. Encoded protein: CSASRDSSFTEAFF.

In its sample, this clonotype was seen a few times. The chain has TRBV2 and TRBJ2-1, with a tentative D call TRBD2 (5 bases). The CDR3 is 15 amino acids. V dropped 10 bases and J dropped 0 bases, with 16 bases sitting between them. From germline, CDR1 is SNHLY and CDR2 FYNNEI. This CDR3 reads CATTGGLSSYNEQFF. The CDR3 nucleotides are TGTGCCACAACGGGCGGGCTTAGCTCCTACAATGAGCAGTTCTTC.

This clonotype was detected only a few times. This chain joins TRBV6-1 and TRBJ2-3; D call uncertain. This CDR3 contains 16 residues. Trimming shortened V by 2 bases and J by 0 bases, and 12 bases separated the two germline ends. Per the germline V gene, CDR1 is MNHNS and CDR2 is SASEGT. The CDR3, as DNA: TGTGCCAGCAGTGAACCGACTGTTACTAGCACAGATACGCAGTATTTT. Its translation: CASSEPTVTSTDTQYF.

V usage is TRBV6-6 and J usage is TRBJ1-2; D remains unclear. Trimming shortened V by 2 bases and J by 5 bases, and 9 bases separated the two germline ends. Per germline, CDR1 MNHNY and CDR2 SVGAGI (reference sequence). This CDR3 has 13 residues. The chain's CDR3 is CASSYMAAYGYTF. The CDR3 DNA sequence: TGTGCCAGCAGTTACATGGCAGCATATGGCTACACCTTC.

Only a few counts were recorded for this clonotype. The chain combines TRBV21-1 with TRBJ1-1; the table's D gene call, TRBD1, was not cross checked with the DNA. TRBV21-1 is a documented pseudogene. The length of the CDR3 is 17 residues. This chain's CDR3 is CASSMEKQGRRHTEAFF. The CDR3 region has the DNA TGTGCCAGCAGCATGGAGAAACAGGGACGGAGGCACACTGAAGCTTTCTTT.

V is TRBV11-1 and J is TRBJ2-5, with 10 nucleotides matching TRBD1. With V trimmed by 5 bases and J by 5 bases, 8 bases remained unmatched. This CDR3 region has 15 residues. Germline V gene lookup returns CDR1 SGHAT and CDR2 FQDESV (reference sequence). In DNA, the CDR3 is TGTGCCAGCAGCCGGACAGGGGGGGAAGATGAGACCCAGTACTTC. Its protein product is CASSRTGGEDETQYF.

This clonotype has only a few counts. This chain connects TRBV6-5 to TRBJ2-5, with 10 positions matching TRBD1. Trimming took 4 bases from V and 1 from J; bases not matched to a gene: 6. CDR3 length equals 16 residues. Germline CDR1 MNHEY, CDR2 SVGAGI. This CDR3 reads CASSFWTGGVQETQYF. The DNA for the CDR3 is TGTGCCAGCAGTTTCTGGACAGGGGGGGTCCAAGAGACCCAGTACTTC.

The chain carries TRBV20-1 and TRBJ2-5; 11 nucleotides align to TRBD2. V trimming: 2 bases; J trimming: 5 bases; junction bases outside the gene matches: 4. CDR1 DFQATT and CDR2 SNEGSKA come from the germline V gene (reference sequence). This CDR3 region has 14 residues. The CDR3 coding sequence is TGCAGTGCTAGAAAACTAGCGGGAGTGGAGACCCAGTACTTC. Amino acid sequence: CSARKLAGVETQYF.

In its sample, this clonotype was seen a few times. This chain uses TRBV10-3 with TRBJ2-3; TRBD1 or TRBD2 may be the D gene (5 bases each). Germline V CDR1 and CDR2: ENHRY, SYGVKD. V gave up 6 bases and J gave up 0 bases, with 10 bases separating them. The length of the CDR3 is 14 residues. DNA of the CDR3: TGTGCCATCAGCGAGGGGCAGAGCACAGATACGCAGTATTTT. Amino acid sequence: CAISEGQSTDTQYF.

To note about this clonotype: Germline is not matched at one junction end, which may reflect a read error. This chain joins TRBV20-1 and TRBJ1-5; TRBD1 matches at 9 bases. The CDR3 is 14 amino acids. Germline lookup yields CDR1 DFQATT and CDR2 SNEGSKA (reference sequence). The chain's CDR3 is CSASLTGGSLPQHF. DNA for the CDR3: TGCAGCGCTAGCCTCACAGGGGGCTCCCTGCCCCAGCATTTT.

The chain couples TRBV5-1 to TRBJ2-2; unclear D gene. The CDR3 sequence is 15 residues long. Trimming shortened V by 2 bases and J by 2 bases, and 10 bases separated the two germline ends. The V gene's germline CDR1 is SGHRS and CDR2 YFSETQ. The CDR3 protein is CASSLVAVNTGELFF. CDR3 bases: TGCGCCAGCAGCTTAGTGGCGGTCAACACCGGGGAGCTGTTTTTT.

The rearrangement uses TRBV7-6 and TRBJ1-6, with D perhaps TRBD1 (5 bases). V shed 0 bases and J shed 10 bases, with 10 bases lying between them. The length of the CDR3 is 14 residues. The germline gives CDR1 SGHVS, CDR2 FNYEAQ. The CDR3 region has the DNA TGTGCCAGCAGCTTAGCACAGGAGCGATCACCCCTCCACTTT. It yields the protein CASSLAQERSPLHF.

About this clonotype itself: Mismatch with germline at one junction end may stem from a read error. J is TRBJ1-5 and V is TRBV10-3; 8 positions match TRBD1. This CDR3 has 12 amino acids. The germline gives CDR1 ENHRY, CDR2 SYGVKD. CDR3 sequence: CALDRGNQPQHF. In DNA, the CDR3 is TGTGCCCTCGACAGGGGCAACCAGCCCCAGCATTTT.

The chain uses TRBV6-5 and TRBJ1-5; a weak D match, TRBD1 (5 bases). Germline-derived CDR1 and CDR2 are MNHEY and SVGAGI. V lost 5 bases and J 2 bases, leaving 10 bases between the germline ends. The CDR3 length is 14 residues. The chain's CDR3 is CASSPGIGNQPQHF. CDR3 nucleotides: TGTGCCAGCAGTCCAGGGATTGGCAATCAGCCCCAGCATTTT.